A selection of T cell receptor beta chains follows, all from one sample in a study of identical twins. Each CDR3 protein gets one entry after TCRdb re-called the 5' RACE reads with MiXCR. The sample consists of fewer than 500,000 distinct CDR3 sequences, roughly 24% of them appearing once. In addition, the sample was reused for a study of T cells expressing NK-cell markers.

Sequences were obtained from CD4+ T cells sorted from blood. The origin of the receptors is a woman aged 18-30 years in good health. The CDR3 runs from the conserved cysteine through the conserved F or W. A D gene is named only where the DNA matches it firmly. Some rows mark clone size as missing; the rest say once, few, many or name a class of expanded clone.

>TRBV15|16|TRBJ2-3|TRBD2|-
CATSRAQKSGGGTQYF
TGTGCCACCAGCAGAGCCCAGAAAAGCGGGGGTGGTACGCAGTATTTT
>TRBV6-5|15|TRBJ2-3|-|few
CASSYSDRSTDTQYF
TGTGCCAGCAGTTACTCCGACAGAAGCACAGATACGCAGTATTTT
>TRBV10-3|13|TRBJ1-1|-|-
CAIGALEGREAFF
TGTGCCATCGGGGCCTTAGAAGGGCGAGAAGCTTTCTTT
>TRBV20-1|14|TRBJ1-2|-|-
CSAQTAIGNYGYTF
TGCAGTGCCCAGACGGCCATAGGAAACTATGGCTACACCTTC
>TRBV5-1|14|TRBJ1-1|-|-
CASSGTDRTSRAFF
TGCGCCAGCAGCGGAACGGACAGAACTAGTAGGGCTTTCTTT
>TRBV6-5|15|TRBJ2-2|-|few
CASSNRVGWSGELFF
TGTGCCAGCAGTAACAGGGTGGGGTGGTCCGGGGAGCTGTTTTTT
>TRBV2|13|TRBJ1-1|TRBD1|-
CASTGTGATEAFF
TGTGCCAGCACCGGGACAGGGGCAACTGAAGCTTTCTTT
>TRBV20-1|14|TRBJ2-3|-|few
CSGSQGPHTDTQYF
TGCAGTGGGTCCCAGGGACCTCACACAGATACGCAGTATTTT
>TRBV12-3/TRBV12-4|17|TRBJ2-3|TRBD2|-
CASSPSGLAGSTDTQYF
TGTGCCAGCAGTCCCAGCGGACTAGCGGGAAGCACAGATACGCAGTATTTT
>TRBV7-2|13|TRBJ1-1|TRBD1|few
CASSPSGTGGAFF
TGTGCCAGCAGCCCCAGTGGGACAGGGGGAGCTTTCTTT
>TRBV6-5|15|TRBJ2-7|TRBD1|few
CASSSRTGVEYEQYF
TGTGCCAGCAGTTCACGGACAGGGGTGGAATACGAGCAGTACTTC
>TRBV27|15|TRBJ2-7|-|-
CASRGLDLNSYEQYF
TGTGCCAGCAGGGGGTTGGACTTGAACTCCTACGAGCAGTACTTC
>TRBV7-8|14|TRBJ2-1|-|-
CASTPEPSYNEQFF
TGTGCCAGCACCCCGGAACCTTCCTACAATGAGCAGTTCTTC
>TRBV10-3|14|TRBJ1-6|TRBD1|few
CAISIQGANSPLHF
TGTGCCATCAGTATCCAGGGGGCGAATTCACCCCTCCACTTT
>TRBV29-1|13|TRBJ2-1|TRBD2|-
CSGGLAGAYEQFF
TGCAGCGGTGGACTAGCGGGTGCATATGAGCAGTTCTTC
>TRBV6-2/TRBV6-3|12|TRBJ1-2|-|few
CASSPTSYGYTF
TGTGCCAGCAGTCCAACGTCCTATGGCTACACCTTC
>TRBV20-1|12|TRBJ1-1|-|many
CSALTVNTEAFF
TGCAGTGCTTTGACAGTGAACACTGAAGCTTTCTTT
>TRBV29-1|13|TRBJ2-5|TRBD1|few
CSAVQGAVETQYF
TGCAGCGCGGTACAGGGGGCTGTGGAGACCCAGTACTTC
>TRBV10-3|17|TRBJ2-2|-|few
CAISGVPHGANTGELFF
TGTGCCATCAGTGGGGTACCCCACGGAGCGAACACCGGGGAGCTGTTTTTT
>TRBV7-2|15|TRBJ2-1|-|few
CASTKPAGSGVEQFF
TGTGCCAGCACTAAACCGGCCGGCTCCGGGGTTGAGCAGTTCTTC
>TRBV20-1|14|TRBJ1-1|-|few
CSARARGLGTEAFF
TGCAGTGCTAGAGCCCGAGGGCTCGGCACTGAAGCTTTCTTT
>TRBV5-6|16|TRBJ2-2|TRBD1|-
CASSRPGQGSTGELFF
TGTGCCAGCAGCCGTCCGGGACAGGGTTCCACCGGGGAGCTGTTTTTT
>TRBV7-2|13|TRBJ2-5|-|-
CASSRDRDSTQYF
TGTGCCAGCAGCCGCGACAGGGACTCGACCCAGTACTTC
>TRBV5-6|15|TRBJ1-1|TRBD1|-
CASSFLDRANTEAFF
TGTGCCAGCAGCTTTCTTGACAGGGCGAACACTGAAGCTTTCTTT
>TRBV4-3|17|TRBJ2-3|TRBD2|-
CASSQGVPAGESDTQYF
TGCGCCAGCAGCCAAGGGGTGCCAGCGGGAGAGTCAGATACGCAGTATTTT